This T cell receptor beta chain was sequenced in a study of cytomegalovirus exposure and HLA in healthy donors. This clone has more than one count but fewer than ten. What it recognizes is unknown. The CDR3 has 13 amino acids. Germline V gene sequence: CDR1 ENHRY, CDR2 SYGVKD. V lost 11 bases and J lost 8; bases outside the gene matches: 10. A multiplex PCR was run with 60 Vbeta primers and 13 Jbeta primers. Some clones are missing from TCRdb's copy, which holds only in-frame ones; the method was immunoSEQ multiplex PCR. The sample lists about 55,000 clones, less than 70% seen once, with 12% in the top ten. General study points: From TCR beta sequences, most subjects' HLA-A and HLA-B alleles were reportedly predicted accurately.

This sequence originates from a human donor in good health. The sample was PBMCs. The V gene is TRBV10-3, the J gene TRBJ2-1; 9 bases match TRBD1. The CDR3 reads CAAAGQGVDEQFF. CDR3 sequence (DNA): TGTGCCGCTGCGGGACAGGGCGTGGATGAGCAGTTCTTC.